These 3 T cell receptor beta chains were sequenced from one sample in a study of blood T cell repertoires in COVID-19. Clones were sequenced by immunoSEQ multiplex PCR, and TCRdb holds only the in-frame ones, with some missing. The data contain about 110,000 clones, 84% of them singletons. Sequenced input: peripheral blood. These receptors originate from a woman aged 45-60 years with acute or convalescent COVID-19.

The chain is built from TRBV6-2 or TRBV6-3 and TRBJ2-1, with TRBD1 matching 10 bases. The V and J ends lost 5 bases and 3 bases, in that order; junction bases with no gene match: 7. CDR3 length: 16 residues. CDR1 and CDR2 from the germline V gene are MNHEY and SVGEGT. The CDR3, as DNA: TGTGCCAGCAGTCCATCCCGGGACAGGGGCTACAATGAGCAGTTCTTC. It encodes CASSPSRDRGYNEQFF.

Comment on this clone: Other nucleotide sequences from this sample produce the same CDR3. V usage is TRBV2 and J usage is TRBJ1-5; 7 bases map to TRBD1. Trimming took 4 bases from V and 4 from J; bases not matched to a gene: 4. Germline V lookup: CDR1 SNHLY, CDR2 FYNNEI. The CDR3 is made up of 14 amino acids. The CDR3 sequence: CASSGQGGNQPQHF. As DNA, the CDR3 is TGTGCCAGCAGTGGACAGGGAGGTAATCAGCCCCAGCATTTT.

This clone has only a few counts. The rearrangement uses TRBV28 and TRBJ1-5; D might be TRBD1 (5 bases). This CDR3 spans 14 amino acids. The V end lost 5 bases, the J end lost 2 bases, and 10 bases lay between the germline ends. CDR1 is MDHEN and CDR2 is SYDVKM in the germline V gene. CDR3 in amino acids: CASSQGLGNQPQHF. The CDR3 coding sequence is TGTGCCAGCAGTCAGGGTTTGGGCAATCAGCCCCAGCATTTT.